Below are 16 T cell receptor beta chains sequenced from a single sample in a study of regulatory T cells in long-lasting Graves disease. Stated time point: newly diagnosed GD, antithyroid drugs for less than 3 months. From RNA extracted from PBMCs, the TCR library was made. With iRepertoire HTBI primers and Arm-PCR of CDR3 regions, TCR beta libraries were built. TCRdb independently ran MiXCR on the multiplex PCR reads; one entry per CDR3 protein. The table has approximately 400,000 distinct CDR3 sequences, about 16% seen once. The source material was peripheral blood mononuclear cells (PBMCs), sampled at new diagnosis, from a patient treated with antithyroid drugs. These receptors were collected from a female donor with Graves disease.

The J gene is TRBJ2-7, the V gene TRBV7-2; D unclear. Germline V gene lookup returns CDR1 SGHTA and CDR2 FQGNSA. Trimming took 1 base from V and 0 from J, leaving 13 bases between them. The CDR3 covers 16 residues. Here the CDR3 DNA reads TGTGCCAGCAGCTTAGAAGGAAAACGTAACTCCTACGAGCAGTACTTC. Translating it yields CASSLEGKRNSYEQYF. Based on the CDR3 plus reference TRBV7-2 and TRBJ2-7, the full variable domain is GAGVSQSPSNKVTEKGKDVELRCDPISGHTALYWYRQSLGQGLEFLIYFQGNSAPDKSGLPSDRFSAERTGGSVSTLTIQRTQQEDSAVYLCASSLEGKRNSYEQYFGPGTRLTVT.

The chain recombines TRBV7-6 with TRBJ2-7; D is uncertain. CDR1 and CDR2 (germline): SGHVS, FNYEAQ. The V and J ends lost 1 base and 10 bases respectively, with 8 bases between them. The CDR3 sequence is 11 residues long. The CDR3 here is CASSLGVAQYF. CDR3 DNA sequence: TGTGCCAGCAGCTTAGGAGTAGCTCAGTACTTC.

This clonotype was picked up a small number of times. The J gene is TRBJ1-1, the V gene TRBV7-2; TRBD1 matches at 7 bases. This CDR3 is built from 14 residues. After removal of 4 bases from V and 2 bases from J, the junction contained 4 bases not matched to a gene. Germline V CDR1 and CDR2: SGHTA, FQGNSA. CDR3 coding DNA: TGTGCCAGCAGCTCGACAGGGATCAACACTGAAGCTTTCTTT. It specifies CASSSTGINTEAFF.

In its sample, this clonotype was seen many times. V and J are TRBV3-1 and TRBJ2-7, with 8 bases that match TRBD2. CDR3 length: 18 residues. The V gene end was trimmed by 3 bases and the J gene end by 5 bases; junction bases not matched to a gene: 18. CDR1 and CDR2 from the germline V gene are LGHDT and YNNKEL (reference sequence). The CDR3 here is CASSHRTSTSGGAHEQYF. CDR3 nucleotides: TGTGCCAGCAGCCACCGCACCTCAACTAGCGGAGGCGCCCACGAGCAGTACTTC.

The chain is built from TRBV18 and TRBJ2-1; the D gene is possibly TRBD2 (6 bases). CDR1 is KGHSH, CDR2 LQKENI, per germline. CDR3 size: 15 residues. The ends were cut back, 6 bases at V and 2 bases at J, with 14 bases in the middle. CDR3 in amino acids: CASSRGERTYNEQFF. CDR3 nucleotide sequence: TGTGCCAGCTCCCGCGGGGAACGTACCTACAATGAGCAGTTCTTC.

This chain links TRBV19 with TRBJ2-1; 10 bases fit TRBD1. Trimming at V came to 6 bases and at J to 7 bases, leaving 6 bases not matched to a gene. The CDR3 length is 14 residues. In germline, CDR1 is LNHDA, CDR2 SQIVND (reference sequence). The CDR3, as DNA: TGTGCCAGTAGCCCGGGACAGGGGCTGAATGAGCAGTTCTTC. Translated: CASSPGQGLNEQFF.

This clonotype was observed many times. J is TRBJ1-6 and V is TRBV5-1; D is uncertain. Trimming removed 1 base from V and 5 bases from J, with 13 bases in between. CDR1 is SGHRS, CDR2 YFSETQ, per germline. This CDR3 comprises 16 residues. The CDR3 nucleotides read TGCGCCAGCAGCTTGACGGTCCGCTGGGATAATTCACCCCTCCACTTT. Its protein product is CASSLTVRWDNSPLHF. The variable domain in full, with the rest retrieved from reference TRBV5-1 and TRBJ1-6, is KAGVTQTPRYLIKTRGQQVTLSCSPISGHRSVSWYQQTPGQGLQFLFEYFSETQRNKGNFPGRFSGRQFSNSRSEMNVSTLELGDSALYLCASSLTVRWDNSPLHFGNGTRLTVT.

This clonotype was seen many times. The chain employs TRBV29-1 and TRBJ2-3, with TRBD2 identical over 14 bases. This CDR3 comprises 16 residues. Germline trimming cut 6 bases from V and 1 base from J; bases unmatched to any gene: 6. CDR1 is SQVTM and CDR2 is ANQGSEA in the germline V gene. The CDR3 sequence: CSVLGLAGEGTDTQYF. The CDR3 nucleotides are TGCAGCGTACTGGGACTAGCGGGAGAGGGCACAGATACGCAGTATTTT.

This clonotype was detected ten times or more. The rearrangement uses TRBV12-3 or TRBV12-4 and TRBJ2-1, with D uncertain. The CDR3 is made up of 11 amino acids. V gave up 3 bases and J gave up 7 bases, with 4 bases separating them. CDR3 nucleotide sequence: TGTGCCAGCAGTTTTATTAATGAGCAGTTCTTC. As protein: CASSFINEQFF.

The V call is TRBV20-1, the J call TRBJ1-6; 8 bases fit TRBD1. V shed 6 bases and J 9 bases; nucleotides not matched to a gene: 7. CDR1 and CDR2 (germline): DFQATT, SNEGSKA (reference sequence). This CDR3 is built from 13 residues. Written as DNA, the CDR3 is TGCAGTGCAGGGACAGGAGAAGGTTCACCCCTCCACTTT. Amino acid sequence: CSAGTGEGSPLHF.

In the case of this clonotype: Its ends do not fully match the called genes, so a read error is possible. This chain connects TRBV29-1 to TRBJ1-3, with D unclear. This CDR3 comprises 11 residues. Germline CDR1 is SQVTM and CDR2 is ANQGSEA. CDR3 protein: CGVVSGNTIYF. CDR3 sequence (DNA): TGCGGCGTTGTTTCTGGAAACACCATATATTTT.

Worth noting for this clonotype: A much larger clone lies one base from this, so it may be a read error. The V call is TRBV7-2, the J call TRBJ1-5, with a possible D match to TRBD1 (6 bases). The germline gives CDR1 SGHTA, CDR2 FQGNSA. This CDR3 region has 15 residues. The CDR3 coding sequence is TGTGCCAGCAGTCGGACAGCAGTAGGCAATCAGCCCCGGCATTTT. Translating it yields CASSRTAVGNQPRHF.

This clonotype has ten or more counts. The chain has TRBV5-5 and TRBJ2-3; 8 positions agree with TRBD1. V gave up 4 bases and J gave up 5 bases; unmatched junction bases: 6. CDR1 is SGHKS, CDR2 YYEKEE, per germline (reference sequence). CDR3 length equals 14 residues. CDR3 DNA: TGTGCCAGCAGCGTCGGACAGGGAGTAGATACGCAGTATTTT. Its translation is CASSVGQGVDTQYF.

This clonotype has only a few counts. The CDR3 loop is CASSQGQWSANTGELFF. CDR3 in DNA: TGTGCCAGCAGCCAAGGCCAATGGAGCGCGAACACCGGGGAGCTGTTTTTT. The chain uses TRBV4-2 and TRBJ2-2; D gene unclear. CDR3 length equals 17 residues. Germline V lookup: CDR1 LGHNA, CDR2 YNFKEQ. Trimming took 1 base from V and 0 from J, leaving 12 bases between them.

This clonotype has ten or more counts. This chain connects TRBV29-1 to TRBJ1-2, with a weak D call TRBD1 (6 bases). Germline CDR1 is SQVTM and CDR2 is ANQGSEA. Between the trimmed V and J ends, which lost 6 bases and 6 bases, there was a span of 11 bases. CDR3 size: 11 residues. Here the CDR3 reads CSVGGWDGYTF. The CDR3 bases are TGCAGCGTGGGGGGCTGGGATGGCTACACCTTC. Complete variable domain (other parts from reference TRBV29-1 and TRBJ1-2): SAVISQKPSRDICQRGTSLTIQCQVDSQVTMMFWYRQQPGQSLTLIATANQGSEATYESGFVIDKFPISRPNLTFSTLTVSNMSPEDSSIYLCSVGGWDGYTFGSGTRLTVV.

This clonotype was recorded at least ten times. The CDR3 sequence is CASSFDGVRRGTGNTIYF. The CDR3, as DNA: TGTGCCAGCAGCTTCGATGGTGTGCGCAGGGGGACTGGAAACACCATATATTTT. This sequence joins TRBV11-2 and TRBJ1-3, with 7 bases matching TRBD1. The CDR3 runs 18 residues. With 3 bases clipped from V and 2 bases from J, the junction kept 13 bases outside the gene matches. Germline V gives CDR1 SGHAT, CDR2 FQNNGV.